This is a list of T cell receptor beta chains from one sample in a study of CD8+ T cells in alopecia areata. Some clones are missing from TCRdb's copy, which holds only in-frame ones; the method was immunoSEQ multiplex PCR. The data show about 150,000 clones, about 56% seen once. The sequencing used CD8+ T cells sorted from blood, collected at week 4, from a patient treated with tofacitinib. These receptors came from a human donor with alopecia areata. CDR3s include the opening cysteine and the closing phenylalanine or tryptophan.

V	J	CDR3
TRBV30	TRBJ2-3	CAWSVEGAVDTQYF
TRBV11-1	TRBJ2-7	CASSSPDGYEQYF
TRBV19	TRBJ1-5	CASSIDRDQPQHF
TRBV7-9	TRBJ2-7	CASSDGGQTYEQYF
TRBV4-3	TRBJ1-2	CASSQETITEEYGYTF
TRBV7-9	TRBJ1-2	CASSLGPFYGYTF
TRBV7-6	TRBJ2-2	CASSSEGWTETGELFF
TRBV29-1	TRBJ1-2	CSVEDQGFGYGYTF
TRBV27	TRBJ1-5	CASSLTGGNQPQHF
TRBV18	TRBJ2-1	CASSPPSGPVYNEQFF
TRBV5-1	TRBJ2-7	CASSPDLSTGVREQYF
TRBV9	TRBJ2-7	CASSARTGVSEQYF
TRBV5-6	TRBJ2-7	CASSLGHSYEQYF
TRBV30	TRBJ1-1	CAWSVLRGTEAFF
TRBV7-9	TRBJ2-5	CASSSAAGIGGETQYF
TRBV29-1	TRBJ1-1	CSVAKGGTPEAFF
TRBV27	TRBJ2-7	CASSRDRGGYEQYF
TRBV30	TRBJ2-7	CAWSVSQGYEQYF
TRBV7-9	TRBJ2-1	CASSADRGPNEQFF
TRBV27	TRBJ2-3	CASSLWSLGDTQYF
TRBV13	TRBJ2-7	CASSQTRVYGTRDTEQYF
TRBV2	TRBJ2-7	CASCWYSNNNEQYF
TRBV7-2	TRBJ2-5	CASSFYQGATQYF
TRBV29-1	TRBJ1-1	CSVETSNWVTEAFF
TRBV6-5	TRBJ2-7	CASSEFPPESYEQYF
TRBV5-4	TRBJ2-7	CASSPVGQGVLPYEQYF
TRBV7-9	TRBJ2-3	CASSPKGDTQYF
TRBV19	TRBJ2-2	CASSIVRLEELFF
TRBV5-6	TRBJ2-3	CASSSPAEKFLTDTQYF
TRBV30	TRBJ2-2	CAWSGVGGNTGELFF
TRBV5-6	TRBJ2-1	CASNLGTSSGYNEQFF
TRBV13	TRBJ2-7	CASSSPGYEQYF
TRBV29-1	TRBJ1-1	CSVAGTGRSNTEAFF
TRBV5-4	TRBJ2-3	CASSPRGGEDTQYF
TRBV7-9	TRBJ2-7	CASSLGDYEQYF
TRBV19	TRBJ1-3	CASSRDREGSGNTIYF
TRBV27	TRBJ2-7	CASSLRYEAAGEQYF
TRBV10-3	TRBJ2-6	CATAPPRPGSGANVLTF
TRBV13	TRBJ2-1	CASSLEGGGEQFF
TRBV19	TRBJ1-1	CASSIAGRTEAFF
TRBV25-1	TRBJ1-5	CASSPGFGQPQHF
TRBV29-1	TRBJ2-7	CSVVDRPYEQYF
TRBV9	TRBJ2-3	CASSGGDRGDRTDTQYF
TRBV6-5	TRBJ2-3	CASSYTGEDTQYF
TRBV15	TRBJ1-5	CATSRETGHSNQPQHF